The source of this T cell receptor (beta chain) is a study of blood T cells in healthy people across ages. Trimming stripped 6 bases from V and 8 bases from J, with 25 bases between. The CDR3 is made up of 15 amino acids. CDR1 is DFQATT, CDR2 SNEGSKA, per germline (reference sequence). PCR was performed a second time for roughly 7 to 11 cycles using a sample-barcoded 5' primer and a J-beta primer mix. TCRdb reprocessed the 5' RACE reads via MiXCR and lists one record per CDR3 protein. Among approximately 320,000 distinct CDR3 sequences, 25% to 30% were seen once, and the ten largest hold roughly 28%.

The TCR comes from a woman in her 70s in good health. The chain couples TRBV20-1 to TRBJ1-1; tentatively, D is TRBD1 (6 bases). The sequenced material came from blood. CDR3 sequence (DNA): TGCAGTGCACCTAAAGGGGGGACGAGCCTTAGAGAAGCTTTCTTT. This translates into CSAPKGGTSLREAFF.